These 28 T cell receptor beta chains share one sample of origin, sequenced in a study of cytomegalovirus exposure and HLA in healthy donors. PCR primers comprised 60 Vbeta and 13 Jbeta primers. Only in-frame clones appear in the TCRdb table, and some are missing; sequencing was by immunoSEQ multiplex PCR. Of roughly 240,000 clones detected, around 80% appear once; the ten largest clones hold about 0.45%. The material sequenced was PBMCs. These receptors were collected from a boy aged 10-17 years in good health and CMV-seronegative.

This clone was seen just once. This sequence joins TRBV7-2 and TRBJ2-5, with D possibly matching TRBD2 (6 bases). Germline V gene lookup returns CDR1 SGHTA and CDR2 FQGNSA. V was pared by 6 bases and J by 2 bases, with 16 bases between. The CDR3 consists of 15 residues. The CDR3 DNA sequence: TGTGCCAGCAGTATGACCGTGACTAGACAAGAGACCCAGTACTTC. Translated: CASSMTVTRQETQYF.

The chain employs TRBV5-6 and TRBJ1-5; D may be TRBD1 (6 bases). V was trimmed by 4 bases and J by 7 bases, leaving 18 bases between them. Germline lookup yields CDR1 SGHDT and CDR2 YYEEEE. The CDR3 is made up of 15 amino acids. DNA for the CDR3: TGTGCCAGCAGCCGTGATTCAGACAGGAGGCAGCCCCAGCATTTT. Translated: CASSRDSDRRQPQHF. Full variable domain (outside the CDR3, taken from reference TRBV5-6 and TRBJ1-5): DAGVTQSPTHLIKTRGQQVTLRCSPKSGHDTVSWYQQALGQGPQFIFQYYEEEERQRGNFPDRFSGHQFPNYSSELNVNALLLGDSALYLCASSRDSDRRQPQHFGDGTRLSIL.

This clone has just a few counts. V gene TRBV5-6 combines with J gene TRBJ2-7; 11 bases fit TRBD1. The germline gives CDR1 SGHDT, CDR2 YYEEEE. Trimming took 3 bases from V and 4 from J; bases not matched to a gene: 3. This CDR3 is built from 14 residues. CDR3 residues: CASSSGTGGYEQYF. The CDR3 nucleotides are TGTGCCAGCAGCTCAGGGACAGGGGGATACGAGCAGTACTTC.

J is TRBJ2-7 and V is TRBV11-3; D call uncertain. Germline CDR1 and CDR2: SGHNT and YENEEA. The CDR3 has 12 residues. The V end was cut by 7 bases, the J end by 4 bases, with 11 bases between. In DNA, the CDR3 is TGTGCCAGCACCCTTCGAGTTTACGAGCAGTACTTC. Its protein is CASTLRVYEQYF.

The chain combines TRBV15 with TRBJ1-1, with D perhaps TRBD1 (6 bases). Trimming took 5 bases from V and 0 from J, leaving 13 bases between them. The germline V gene encodes CDR1 LNHNV and CDR2 YYDKDF (reference sequence). The CDR3 covers 15 residues. CDR3 amino acids: CATSSRTDLNTEAFF. The CDR3 DNA reads TGTGCCACCAGCTCACGGACAGACTTGAACACTGAAGCTTTCTTT.

V is TRBV15 and J is TRBJ1-1, with TRBD1 matching over 10 bases. J gave up 10 bases and V 4 bases, and 9 bases lay outside the gene matches. The CDR3 is made up of 14 amino acids. Germline V gene data show CDR1 as LNHNV and CDR2 as YYDKDF (reference sequence). The chain's CDR3 is CATSNPGTGETAFF. The CDR3 bases are TGTGCCACCAGCAACCCCGGGACAGGGGAGACAGCTTTCTTT.

The rearrangement joins TRBV4-1 to TRBJ2-5; 8 positions agree with TRBD1. Germline trimming cut 2 bases from V and 4 bases from J; bases unmatched to any gene: 6. CDR1 and CDR2 (germline): MGHRA, YSYEKL. The CDR3 runs to 15 residues. The CDR3 protein is CASSQTQGAGETQYF. CDR3 nucleotide sequence: TGCGCCAGCAGCCAAACCCAGGGGGCAGGAGAGACCCAGTACTTC.

The rearrangement uses TRBV5-6 and TRBJ1-5; 11 nucleotides match TRBD1. The CDR3 runs to 15 residues. V shed 2 bases and J 5 bases; nucleotides not matched to a gene: 3. CDR1 and CDR2 from the germline V gene are SGHDT and YYEEEE. The CDR3: CASSFSGQGDQPQHF. The CDR3 DNA reads as TGTGCCAGCAGCTTCTCGGGACAGGGGGATCAGCCCCAGCATTTT.

The rearrangement links TRBV5-6 to TRBJ2-5; D is possibly TRBD1 (6 bases). Germline V lookup: CDR1 SGHDT, CDR2 YYEEEE. V was pared by 3 bases and J by 5 bases, with 23 bases between. The CDR3 has 17 amino acids. Here the CDR3 DNA reads TGTGCCAGCAGCTACCGGGCCCCCAGGGGAGCCGGGGAGACCCAGTACTTC. Encoded protein: CASSYRAPRGAGETQYF.

The CDR3 nucleotides read TGTGCCAGCAGCTCCGGTCAGCGGTATGCACTATGGGATACGCAGTATTTT. It translates to CASSSGQRYALWDTQYF. V is TRBV7-2 and J is TRBJ2-3; D may be TRBD2 (5 bases). The CDR3 consists of 17 residues. Germline CDR1 SGHTA, CDR2 FQGNSA. V gave up 4 bases and J gave up 6 bases, with 23 bases separating them.

This chain connects TRBV5-4 to TRBJ2-6; D ambiguous. Between the trimmed V and J ends, which lost 0 bases and 2 bases, there was a span of 6 bases. Germline CDR1 is SGHNT and CDR2 is YYREEE (reference sequence). The CDR3 covers 15 residues. The CDR3 DNA is TGTGCCAGCAGCTTGGACCAGGCTGGGGCCAACGTCCTGACTTTC. Its protein is CASSLDQAGANVLTF.

This rearrangement joins TRBV7-2 to TRBJ2-1; 9 bases are a match to TRBD2. The length of the CDR3 is 14 residues. Trimming cost V 2 bases and J 8 bases; bases outside gene matches: 4. Germline lookup yields CDR1 SGHTA and CDR2 FQGNSA. The CDR3 nucleotides read TGTGCCAGCAGCTTAAGAGCGGGAGGACATGAGCAGTTCTTC. Its protein product is CASSLRAGGHEQFF.

The gene calls are TRBV2 and TRBJ2-3; no clear D gene. The CDR3 consists of 12 residues. Trimming took off 8 bases at V and 6 bases at J, with 12 bases between the two ends. Germline V gene lookup returns CDR1 SNHLY and CDR2 FYNNEI. In DNA form, the CDR3 reads TGTGCCAGCGAGGCGCTTGGGGATACGCAGTATTTT. Amino acids: CASEALGDTQYF.

Details on this clone: The germline gene is not matched at one end of the junction; a read error may be the cause. The identical CDR3 is also encoded by other nucleotide sequences in the sample. The V gene is TRBV2, the J gene TRBJ1-6; 9 nucleotides align to TRBD1. Germline V gives CDR1 SNHLY, CDR2 FYNNEI. The CDR3 contains 15 residues. The CDR3 DNA follows: TGTGCCAGCAGGGAAGCAGGACAGGGGTTTTTCACCCTCCACTTT. This translates into CASREAGQGFFTLHF.

The chain employs TRBV7-8 and TRBJ1-1; no clear D gene. This CDR3 contains 12 residues. Between the trimmed V and J ends, which lost 1 base and 7 bases, there was a span of 7 bases. The germline V gene has CDR1 SGHVS and CDR2 FQNEAQ. The CDR3 protein is CASSLGAGEAFF. In DNA, the CDR3 is TGTGCCAGCAGCTTAGGGGCTGGTGAAGCTTTCTTT.

The chain is built from TRBV6-5 and TRBJ2-1, with 8 nucleotides matching TRBD1. The germline CDR1 and CDR2 sequences are MNHEY and SVGAGI. Losses at the gene ends were 9 bases for V and 8 bases for J; bases not matched to a gene: 12. The CDR3 has 14 amino acids. The CDR3 coding sequence is TGTGCCAGTGCGGACAGGGTCCATTATGATGAGCAGTTCTTC. It translates to CASADRVHYDEQFF.

The chain links TRBV7-6 to TRBJ2-3, with D tentatively TRBD1 (5 bases). The CDR3 runs 13 residues. Germline assignment: CDR1 SGHVS and CDR2 FNYEAQ. V dropped 5 bases and J dropped 2 bases, with 8 bases sitting between them. CDR3 coding DNA: TGTGCCAGCAGCAGGGGTCACACAGATACGCAGTATTTT. The encoded protein is CASSRGHTDTQYF. Drawing the rest from reference TRBV7-6 and TRBJ2-3, the complete variable domain is GAGVSQSPRYKVTKRGQDVALRCDPISGHVSLYWYRQALGQGPEFLTYFNYEAQQDKSGLPNDRFSAERPEGSISTLTIQRTEQRDSAMYRCASSRGHTDTQYFGPGTRLTVL.

The V gene is TRBV10-3, the J gene TRBJ2-1, with a tentative D call TRBD2 (5 bases). This CDR3 is 14 amino acids long. Germline values: CDR1 ENHRY, CDR2 SYGVKD. V lost 3 bases and J lost 4, with 10 bases in between. The CDR3 DNA reads as TGTGCCATCAGTGAAGGACTTTTTTACAATGAGCAGTTCTTC. This sequence encodes CAISEGLFYNEQFF.

The V gene is TRBV4-2, the J gene TRBJ2-7, with 8 bases matching TRBD1. This CDR3 is 15 amino acids long. J was trimmed by 1 base and V by 1 base; bases with no gene match: 3. The germline V gene has CDR1 LGHNA and CDR2 YNFKEQ. CDR3 amino acids: CASSQAGQGSYEQYF. For the CDR3, the DNA is TGTGCCAGCAGCCAAGCCGGACAGGGATCCTACGAGCAGTACTTC.

The chain links TRBV9 to TRBJ2-1; 12 positions agree with TRBD2. This CDR3 is built from 17 residues. The V gene end was trimmed by 4 bases and the J gene end by 7 bases; junction bases not matched to a gene: 12. CDR1 and CDR2 from the germline V gene are SGDLS and YYNGEE. DNA of the CDR3: TGTGCCAGCAGCTGGTCCTGGACTAGCGGGATCTTTAATGAGCAGTTCTTC. As protein: CASSWSWTSGIFNEQFF.

The rearrangement links TRBV28 to TRBJ1-5, with D perhaps TRBD1 (5 bases). Between the trimmed V and J ends, which lost 5 bases and 6 bases, there was a span of 14 bases. This CDR3 contains 14 residues. Germline values: CDR1 MDHEN, CDR2 SYDVKM. CDR3 loop: CASSPAGPSQPQHF. CDR3 bases: TGTGCCAGCAGTCCCGCAGGGCCGAGTCAGCCCCAGCATTTT.

This rearrangement joins TRBV14 to TRBJ1-2; D is undetermined. The V gene's germline CDR1 is SGHDN and CDR2 FVKESK. This CDR3 is built from 12 residues. The V gene lost 2 bases and the J gene lost 7 bases, with 8 bases spanning the gap. Here the CDR3 DNA reads TGTGCCAGCAGCCAATACGGGAGTGGCTACACCTTC. Encoded protein: CASSQYGSGYTF.

This clone was seen a few times. The rearrangement links TRBV23-1 to TRBJ1-3; D possibly corresponds to TRBD1 (5 bases). TRBV23-1 is an ORF, with its function uncertain. CDR3 length: 15 amino acids. Trimming left V 0 bases short and J 2 bases short, with 8 bases between. As DNA, the CDR3 is TGCGCCAGCAGTCAATCTACAGGCGCTGGAAACACCATATATTTT. Translation: CASSQSTGAGNTIYF.

This clone was seen once. V and J are TRBV5-4 and TRBJ2-6; tentatively, D is TRBD1 (5 bases). The CDR3 sequence is 17 residues long. V was shortened by 3 bases and J by 4 bases, with 17 bases between the two germline ends. Per the germline V gene, CDR1 is SGHNT and CDR2 is YYREEE (reference sequence). DNA of the CDR3: TGTGCCAGCAGCTCATTTGACCAGGGTTACGGGGCCAACGTCCTGACTTTC. Amino acid sequence: CASSSFDQGYGANVLTF. Full variable domain (missing parts from reference TRBV5-4 and TRBJ2-6): ETGVTQSPTHLIKTRGQQVTLRCSSQSGHNTVSWYQQALGQGPQFIFQYYREEENGRGNFPPRFSGLQFPNYSSELNVNALELDDSALYLCASSSFDQGYGANVLTFGAGSRLTVL.

The V call is TRBV2, the J call TRBJ2-6; 9 nucleotides match TRBD1. This CDR3 is built from 16 residues. From germline, CDR1 is SNHLY and CDR2 FYNNEI. V gave up 5 bases and J gave up 4 bases; unmatched junction bases: 6. CDR3 sequence (DNA): TGTGCCAGCAGTTTACAGGGGGCAGGCGGGGCCAACGTCCTGACTTTC. This sequence encodes CASSLQGAGGANVLTF.

This chain connects TRBV4-1 to TRBJ2-7, with TRBD2 as a possible D gene (5 bases). The CDR3 loop spans 14 amino acids. With 4 bases removed from V and 4 bases from J, the gap between germline ends came to 14 bases. Per the germline V gene, CDR1 is MGHRA and CDR2 is YSYEKL. This chain's CDR3 is CASSLERPPYEQYF. As DNA, the CDR3 is TGCGCCAGCAGCCTGGAGCGGCCCCCATACGAGCAGTACTTC.

This clone was recorded once. In nucleotides, the CDR3 is TGCAGCGTTGAAGAAGGCAGGGTGGAGGGAAAACTGTTTTTT. It translates to CSVEEGRVEGKLFF. The chain links TRBV29-1 to TRBJ1-4, with D possibly TRBD1 on 5 matching bases. This CDR3 has 14 amino acids. Trimming left V 0 bases short and J 10 bases short, with 15 bases between. From germline, CDR1 is SQVTM and CDR2 ANQGSEA.

This sequence joins TRBV6-1 and TRBJ2-3, with 9 bases matching TRBD2. V gave up 4 bases and J gave up 5 bases; unmatched junction bases: 4. The CDR3 spans 14 residues. In germline, CDR1 is MNHNS, CDR2 SASEGT. In DNA form, the CDR3 reads TGTGCCAGCAGTGGGCGGGGGGGCGAAGATACGCAGTATTTT. This codes for CASSGRGGEDTQYF.